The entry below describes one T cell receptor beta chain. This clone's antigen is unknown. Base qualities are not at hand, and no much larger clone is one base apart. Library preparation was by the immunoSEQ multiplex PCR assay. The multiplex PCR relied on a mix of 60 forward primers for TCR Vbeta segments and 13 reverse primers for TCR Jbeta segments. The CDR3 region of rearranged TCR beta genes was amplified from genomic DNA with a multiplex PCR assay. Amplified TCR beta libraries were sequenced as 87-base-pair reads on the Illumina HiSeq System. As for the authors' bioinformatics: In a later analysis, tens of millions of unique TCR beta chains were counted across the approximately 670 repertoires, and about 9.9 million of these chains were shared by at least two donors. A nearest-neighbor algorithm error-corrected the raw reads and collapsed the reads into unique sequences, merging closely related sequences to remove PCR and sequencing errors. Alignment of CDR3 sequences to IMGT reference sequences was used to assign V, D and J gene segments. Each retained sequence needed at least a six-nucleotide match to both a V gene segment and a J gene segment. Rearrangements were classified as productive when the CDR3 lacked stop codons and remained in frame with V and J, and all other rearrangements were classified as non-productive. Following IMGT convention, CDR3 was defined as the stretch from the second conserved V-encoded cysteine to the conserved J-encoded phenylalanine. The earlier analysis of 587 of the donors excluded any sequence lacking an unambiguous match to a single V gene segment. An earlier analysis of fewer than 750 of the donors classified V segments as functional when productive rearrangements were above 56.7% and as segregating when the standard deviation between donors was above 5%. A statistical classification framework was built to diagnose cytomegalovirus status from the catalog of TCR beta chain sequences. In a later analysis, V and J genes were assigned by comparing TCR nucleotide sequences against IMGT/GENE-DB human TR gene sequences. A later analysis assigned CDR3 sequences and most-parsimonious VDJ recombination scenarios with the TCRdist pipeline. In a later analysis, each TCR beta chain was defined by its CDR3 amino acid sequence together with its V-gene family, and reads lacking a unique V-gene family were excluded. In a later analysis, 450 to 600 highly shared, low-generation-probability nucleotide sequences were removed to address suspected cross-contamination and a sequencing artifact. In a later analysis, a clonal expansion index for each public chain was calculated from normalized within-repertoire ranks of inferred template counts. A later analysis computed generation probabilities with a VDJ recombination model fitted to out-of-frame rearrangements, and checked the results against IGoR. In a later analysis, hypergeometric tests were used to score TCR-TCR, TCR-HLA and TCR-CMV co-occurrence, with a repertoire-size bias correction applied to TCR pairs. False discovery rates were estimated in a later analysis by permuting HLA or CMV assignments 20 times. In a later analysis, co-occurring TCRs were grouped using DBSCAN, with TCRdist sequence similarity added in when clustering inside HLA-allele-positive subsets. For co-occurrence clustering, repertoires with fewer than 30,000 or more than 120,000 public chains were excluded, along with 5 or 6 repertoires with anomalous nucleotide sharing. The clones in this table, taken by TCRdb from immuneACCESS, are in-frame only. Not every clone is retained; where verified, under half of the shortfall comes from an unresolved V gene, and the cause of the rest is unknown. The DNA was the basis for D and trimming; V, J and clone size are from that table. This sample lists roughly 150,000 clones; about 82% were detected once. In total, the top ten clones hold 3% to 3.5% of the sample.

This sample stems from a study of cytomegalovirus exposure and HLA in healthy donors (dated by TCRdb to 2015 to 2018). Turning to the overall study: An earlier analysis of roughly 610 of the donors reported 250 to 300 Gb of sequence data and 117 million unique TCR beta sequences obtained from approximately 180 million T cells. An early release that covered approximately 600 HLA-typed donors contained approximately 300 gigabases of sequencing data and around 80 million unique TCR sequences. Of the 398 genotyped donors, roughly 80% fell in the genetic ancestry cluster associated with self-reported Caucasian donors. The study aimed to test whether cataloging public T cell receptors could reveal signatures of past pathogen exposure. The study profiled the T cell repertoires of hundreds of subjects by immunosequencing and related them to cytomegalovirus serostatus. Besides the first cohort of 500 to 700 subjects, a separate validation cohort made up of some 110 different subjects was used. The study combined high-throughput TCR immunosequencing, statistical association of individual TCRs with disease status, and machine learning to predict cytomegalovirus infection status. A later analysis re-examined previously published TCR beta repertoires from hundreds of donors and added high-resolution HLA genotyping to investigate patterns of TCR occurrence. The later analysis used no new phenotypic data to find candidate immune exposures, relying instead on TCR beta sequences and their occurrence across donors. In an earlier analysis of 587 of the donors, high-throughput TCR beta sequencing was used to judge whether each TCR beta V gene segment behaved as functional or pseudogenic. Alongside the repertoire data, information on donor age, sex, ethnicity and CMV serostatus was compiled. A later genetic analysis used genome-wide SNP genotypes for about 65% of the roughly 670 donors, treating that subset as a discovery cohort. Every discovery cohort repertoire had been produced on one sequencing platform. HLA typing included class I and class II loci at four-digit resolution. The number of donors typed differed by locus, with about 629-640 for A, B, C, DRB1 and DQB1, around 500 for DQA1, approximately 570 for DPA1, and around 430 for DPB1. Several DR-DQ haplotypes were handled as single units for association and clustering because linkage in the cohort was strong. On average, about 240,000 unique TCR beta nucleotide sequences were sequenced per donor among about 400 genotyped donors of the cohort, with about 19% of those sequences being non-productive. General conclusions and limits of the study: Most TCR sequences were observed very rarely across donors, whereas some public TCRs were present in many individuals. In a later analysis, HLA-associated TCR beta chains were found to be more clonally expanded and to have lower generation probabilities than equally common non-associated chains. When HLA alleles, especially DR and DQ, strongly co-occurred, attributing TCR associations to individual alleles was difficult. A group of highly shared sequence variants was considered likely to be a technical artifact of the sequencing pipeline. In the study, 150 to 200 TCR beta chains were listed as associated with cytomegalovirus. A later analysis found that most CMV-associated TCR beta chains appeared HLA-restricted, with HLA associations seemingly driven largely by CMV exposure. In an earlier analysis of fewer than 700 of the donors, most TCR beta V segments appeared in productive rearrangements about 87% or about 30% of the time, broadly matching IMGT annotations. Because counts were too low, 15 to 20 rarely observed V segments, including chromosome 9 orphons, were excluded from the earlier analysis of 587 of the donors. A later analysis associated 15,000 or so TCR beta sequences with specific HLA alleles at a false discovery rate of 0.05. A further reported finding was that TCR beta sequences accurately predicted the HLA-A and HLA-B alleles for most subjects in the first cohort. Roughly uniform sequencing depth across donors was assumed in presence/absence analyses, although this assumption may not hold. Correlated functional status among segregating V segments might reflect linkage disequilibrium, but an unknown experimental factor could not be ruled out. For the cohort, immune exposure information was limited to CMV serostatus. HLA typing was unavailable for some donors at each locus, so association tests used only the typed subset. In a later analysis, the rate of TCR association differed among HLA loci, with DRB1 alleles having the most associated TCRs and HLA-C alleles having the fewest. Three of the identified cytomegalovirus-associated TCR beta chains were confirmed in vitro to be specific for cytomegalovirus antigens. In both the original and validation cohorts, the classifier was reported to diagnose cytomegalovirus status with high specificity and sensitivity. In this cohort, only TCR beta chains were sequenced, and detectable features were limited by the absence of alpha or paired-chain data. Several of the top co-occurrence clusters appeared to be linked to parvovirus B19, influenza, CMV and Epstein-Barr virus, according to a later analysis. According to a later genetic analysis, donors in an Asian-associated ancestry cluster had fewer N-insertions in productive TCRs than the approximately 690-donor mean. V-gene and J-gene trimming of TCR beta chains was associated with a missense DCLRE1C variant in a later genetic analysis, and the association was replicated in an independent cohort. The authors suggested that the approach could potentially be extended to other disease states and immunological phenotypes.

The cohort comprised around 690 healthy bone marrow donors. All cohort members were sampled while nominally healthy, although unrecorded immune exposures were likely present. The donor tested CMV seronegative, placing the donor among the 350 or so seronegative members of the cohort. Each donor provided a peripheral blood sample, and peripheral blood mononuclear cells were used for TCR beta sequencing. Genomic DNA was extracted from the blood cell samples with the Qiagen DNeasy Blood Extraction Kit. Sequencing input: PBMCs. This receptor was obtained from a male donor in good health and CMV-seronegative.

The DNA is as follows: TGTGCCAGCAGTGAAGCGCCCCGGGGGGAGCAGTTCTTC. The encoded protein is CASSEAPRGEQFF. The V gene is TRBV2 and the J gene is TRBJ2-1; possibly the D gene is TRBD2, per 6 matching bases. V sheds 0 bases and J sheds 10 bases, leaving 10 bases between their ends. In the germline V gene, CDR1 corresponds to SNHLY and CDR2 to FYNNEI. The CDR3 spans 13 residues, from the cysteine through the phenylalanine. Left in the record is the CDR3 DNA by itself, 39 bases read in frame from the first base.